This T cell receptor beta chain was obtained from a study of T cells in Graves' hyperthyroidism and ophthalmopathy. TCR beta CDR3 regions were amplified from RNA. The TCR CDR3 was amplified in a first-round RT-PCR using the HTBI primer set. TCRdb re-analysed the multiplex PCR reads in MiXCR, keeping a single row per CDR3 protein. This table holds 730,000 or so distinct CDR3 sequences, under 20% found once. CDR3 size: 14 residues. The V end lost 2 bases, the J end lost 4 bases, and 9 bases lay between the germline ends. Germline lookup yields CDR1 KGHSH and CDR2 LQKENI. This clonotype occurred a few times. Its antigen is unknown. The study based diagnoses on clinical symptoms, serum thyroxine and TRAb, thyroid ultrasound and orbital computed tomography. Blood dates from first hyperthyroidism diagnosis, before any ophthalmopathy symptoms. Study results and limitations: In the analysis, a 13 V-J model separated ophthalmopathy from stable hyperthyroidism.

The V and J genes are TRBV18 and TRBJ2-1; a weak D match, TRBD2 (5 bases). Sample: blood. This receptor was identified in a woman in her forties or fifties with Graves' hyperthyroidism that later progressed to Graves' ophthalmopathy. CDR3 DNA sequence: TGTGCCAGCTCACCATACGGGGAATACAATGAGCAGTTCTTC. It is translated as CASSPYGEYNEQFF.